What follows are 17 T cell receptor beta chains derived from one specimen sequenced in a study of T-cell memory formation after mild COVID-19. From the 5' RACE reads, TCRdb called clonotypes with MiXCR, one entry per CDR3 protein. The table includes hundreds of thousands of distinct CDR3 sequences, roughly 20% detected once. Sequenced input: PBMCs or a T cell subset sorted from them (not recorded which). The origin of the receptors is an adult woman who had mild COVID-19 (a few samples of this study predate the infection). Cell type and time point are not known.

The chain couples TRBV7-9 to TRBJ1-2, with D possibly matching TRBD1 (5 bases). Trimming pared 1 base from V and 6 bases from J, leaving 15 bases between. The CDR3 totals 15 residues. The germline V gene encodes CDR1 SEHNR and CDR2 FQNEAQ (reference sequence). CDR3 sequence: CASSLGVRMGHGYTF. DNA for the CDR3: TGTGCCAGCAGCTTAGGGGTTCGGATGGGGCATGGCTACACCTTC.

This clonotype was seen only a few times. V usage is TRBV3-1 and J usage is TRBJ1-4; 7 positions agree with TRBD1. Trimming cost V 4 bases and J 8 bases; bases outside gene matches: 7. CDR1 and CDR2 (germline): LGHDT, YNNKEL (reference sequence). This CDR3 contains 14 residues. In DNA form, the CDR3 reads TGTGCCAGCAGCCCGCGACAGGGTCGCGAAAAACTGTTTTTT. Residues: CASSPRQGREKLFF.

The chain links TRBV12-3 or TRBV12-4 to TRBJ2-1; the D is unclear. V lost 7 bases and J 4 bases, leaving 11 bases between the germline ends. This CDR3 spans 13 amino acids. The CDR3 DNA sequence: TGTGCCAGCACCCTTGGTGGTTACAATGAGCAGTTCTTC. Amino acids: CASTLGGYNEQFF.

The gene calls are TRBV30 and TRBJ2-7, with D perhaps TRBD1 (7 bases). V gave up 5 bases and J gave up 1 base, with 18 bases separating them. In germline, CDR1 is GTSNPN, CDR2 SVGIG (reference sequence). The CDR3 runs 15 residues. CDR3 amino acids: CAWGRQPGGSYEQYF. CDR3 in DNA: TGTGCCTGGGGGAGGCAGCCAGGGGGGTCCTACGAGCAGTACTTC.

The rearrangement joins TRBV6-1 to TRBJ1-5, with D unclear. This CDR3 is 14 amino acids long. Germline lookup yields CDR1 MNHNS and CDR2 SASEGT. V dropped 6 bases and J dropped 1 base, with 10 bases sitting between them. The CDR3 region is CASSQFGSNQPQHF. The DNA of the CDR3 is TGTGCCAGCAGCCAGTTCGGAAGCAATCAGCCCCAGCATTTT.

This clonotype has a count of ten or more. V gene TRBV29-1 combines with J gene TRBJ2-3, with 8 positions matching TRBD2. V shed 4 bases and J 4 bases; nucleotides not matched to a gene: 10. Germline values: CDR1 SQVTM, CDR2 ANQGSEA. CDR3 size: 15 residues. The CDR3 DNA reads TGCAGCGTTGGTGTGCGGGGGGACCCCCCAGATACGCAGTATTTT. Protein: CSVGVRGDPPDTQYF.

V usage is TRBV15 and J usage is TRBJ2-3; the D gene is possibly TRBD2 (5 bases). The CDR3 length is 15 residues. Germline V gene lookup returns CDR1 LNHNV and CDR2 YYDKDF (reference sequence). V lost 5 bases and J 1 base, leaving 13 bases between the germline ends. In DNA form, the CDR3 reads TGTGCCACCAGCCAAGGCGGGTTCCGCACAGATACGCAGTATTTT. Translated: CATSQGGFRTDTQYF.

A few counts support this clonotype. The rearrangement uses TRBV4-2 and TRBJ2-7; 9 nucleotides match TRBD2. V dropped 1 base and J dropped 5; count of bases not matched to a gene: 6. CDR1 is LGHNA and CDR2 is YNFKEQ in the germline V gene. This CDR3 spans 15 amino acids. CDR3 sequence (DNA): TGTGCCAGCAGCCAAGTGGCGGGACTAGCCCACGAGCAGTACTTC. It yields the protein CASSQVAGLAHEQYF.

This chain links TRBV24-1 with TRBJ2-3; D possibly uses TRBD1 or TRBD2 (5 bases each). The CDR3 has 16 residues. Trimming shortened V by 1 base and J by 2 bases, and 12 bases separated the two germline ends. The germline V gene has CDR1 KGHDR and CDR2 SFDVKD. CDR3 region: CATSDFREGFTDTQYF. The CDR3 nucleotides read TGTGCCACCAGTGATTTTCGTGAGGGGTTCACAGATACGCAGTATTTT.

The chain uses TRBV12-3 or TRBV12-4 and TRBJ2-1; a weak D match, TRBD1 (6 bases). V lost 5 bases and J lost 8, with 13 bases in between. This CDR3 spans 13 amino acids. CDR3 DNA: TGTGCCAGCAGTCCGGGACATAGGGATGAGCAGTTCTTC. Protein sequence: CASSPGHRDEQFF.

CDR3 in DNA: TGTGCCAGCAGCTTACTACAGGGGGCTGTCGAGCAGTACTTC. Residues: CASSLLQGAVEQYF. The rearrangement joins TRBV7-9 to TRBJ2-7; 9 bases map to TRBD1. With 2 bases clipped from V and 6 bases from J, the junction kept 5 bases outside the gene matches. Looked up from germline, CDR1 is SEHNR and CDR2 is FQNEAQ (reference sequence). The CDR3 is 14 amino acids.

This clonotype turned up a few times. This sequence joins TRBV5-4 and TRBJ2-3; tentative D call: TRBD1 (6 bases). The CDR3 loop spans 12 amino acids. Per the germline V gene, CDR1 is SGHNT and CDR2 is YYREEE (reference sequence). V was clipped by 8 bases and J by 6 bases, with 13 bases between them. CDR3 protein: CASTQGADTQYF. The CDR3 bases are TGTGCCAGTACACAGGGAGCGGATACGCAGTATTTT.

Only a few counts were recorded for this clonotype. The V call is TRBV29-1, the J call TRBJ1-2; no clear D gene. Germline CDR1 SQVTM, CDR2 ANQGSEA. This CDR3 is built from 14 residues. V lost 4 bases and J lost 6, with 18 bases in between. This chain's CDR3 is CSVGPDSPKDGYTF. DNA for the CDR3: TGCAGCGTTGGTCCGGACTCCCCTAAGGATGGCTACACCTTC.

In its sample, this clonotype was seen once. The gene calls are TRBV12-3 or TRBV12-4 and TRBJ1-4; D is undetermined. There are 15 residues in the CDR3. V was cut by 2 bases and J by 8 bases, with 15 bases left in between. CDR3 sequence: CASSLRVLGGEKLFF. In nucleotides, the CDR3 is TGTGCCAGCAGTTTAAGGGTCCTGGGAGGCGAAAAACTGTTTTTT.

The chain is built from TRBV6-5 and TRBJ2-2, with D unclear. This CDR3 region has 13 residues. V shed 2 bases and J shed 3 bases, with 4 bases lying between them. Germline CDR1 and CDR2: MNHEY and SVGAGI. CDR3 DNA: TGTGCCAGCAGTTACCCCCACACCGGGGAGCTGTTTTTT. It encodes CASSYPHTGELFF.

The CDR3 sequence: CASSERAGRVTQYF. CDR3 sequence (DNA): TGTGCCAGCAGTGAGCGTGCGGGACGGGTGACCCAGTACTTC. This rearrangement joins TRBV27 to TRBJ2-5; a possible D gene is TRBD2 (6 bases). Trimming took 5 bases from V and 7 from J, leaving 17 bases between them. The CDR3 has 14 residues. Germline CDR1 and CDR2: MNHEY and SMNVEV (reference sequence).

This clonotype appeared a few times. The rearrangement joins TRBV19 to TRBJ1-2; D is ambiguous. Germline loops: CDR1 LNHDA, CDR2 SQIVND (reference sequence). Trimming cost V 5 bases and J 3 bases, with 13 bases left between them. This CDR3 has 14 amino acids. The CDR3 bases are TGTGCCAGTAGTGGAGGCAGGCGGGACTATGGCTACACCTTC. Its protein product is CASSGGRRDYGYTF.